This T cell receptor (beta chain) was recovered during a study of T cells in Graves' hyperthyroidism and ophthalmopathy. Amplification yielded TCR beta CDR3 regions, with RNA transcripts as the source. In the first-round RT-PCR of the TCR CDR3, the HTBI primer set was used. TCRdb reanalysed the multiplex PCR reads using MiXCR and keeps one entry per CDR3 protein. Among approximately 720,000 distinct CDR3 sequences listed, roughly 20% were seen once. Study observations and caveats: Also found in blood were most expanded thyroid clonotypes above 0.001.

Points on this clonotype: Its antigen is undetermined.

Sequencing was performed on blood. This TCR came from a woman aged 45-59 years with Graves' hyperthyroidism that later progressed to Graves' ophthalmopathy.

CDR3: CASICTGDFYRVAQHF. The CDR3 DNA reads TGTGCCAGCATATGTACAGGGGACTTTTACCGGGTGGCCCAGCATTTT. The V call is TRBV7-4, the J call TRBJ1-5, with 7 bases matching TRBD1. V shed 7 bases, J shed 11 bases, and the junction held 20 bases outside the gene matches. This CDR3 spans 16 amino acids. The germline CDR1 and CDR2 sequences are SGHVT and SQSDAQ. Complete variable domain (other parts from reference TRBV7-4 and TRBJ1-5): GAGVSQSPRYKVAKRGRDVALRCDSISGHVTLYWYRQTLGQGSEVLTYSQSDAQRDKSGRPSGRFSAERPERSVSTLKIQRTEQGDSAVYLCASICTGDFYRVAQHFGDGTRLSIL.